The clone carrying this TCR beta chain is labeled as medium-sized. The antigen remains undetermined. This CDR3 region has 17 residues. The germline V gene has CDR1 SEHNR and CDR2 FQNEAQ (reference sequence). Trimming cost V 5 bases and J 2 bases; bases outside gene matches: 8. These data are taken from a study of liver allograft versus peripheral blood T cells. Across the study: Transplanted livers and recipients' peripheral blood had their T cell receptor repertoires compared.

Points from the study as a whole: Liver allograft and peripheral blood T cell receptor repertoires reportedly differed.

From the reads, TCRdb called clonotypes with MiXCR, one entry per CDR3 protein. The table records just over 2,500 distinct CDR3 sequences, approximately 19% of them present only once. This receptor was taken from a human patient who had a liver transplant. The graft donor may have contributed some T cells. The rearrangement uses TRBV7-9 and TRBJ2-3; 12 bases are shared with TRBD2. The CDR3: CASSPTSGGIFTDTQYF. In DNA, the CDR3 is TGTGCCAGCAGCCCGACTAGCGGGGGTATCTTCACAGATACGCAGTATTTT.